This is a list of T cell receptor beta chains from one sample in a study of T cells after yellow fever vaccination. MiXCR was run by TCRdb on the 5' RACE reads, yielding one entry per CDR3 protein. The sample includes under 300,000 distinct CDR3 sequences, roughly 7.2% of them seen just once. Sequenced material: CD4+ T cells sorted from PBMCs, taken 15 days after the yellow fever booster vaccination. All receptors come from a man aged 25 to 45 who received the YFV17D yellow fever vaccine. Each CDR3 is given with its conserved first and last residue. The order of the fields is clone size, D gene, J gene, V gene, CDR3 DNA, CDR3 protein. The D gene is left open where the match is weak. Clone size is shown for a subset of rows, as once, few, many or a class of expanded clone.

clone_size: few
d_call: TRBD2
j_call: TRBJ2-7
v_call: TRBV5-5
cdr3_nt: TGTGCCAGCAGCCTCGGGGGAGCGGGAGGGCCGCCCTACGAGCAGTACTTC
cdr3_aa: CASSLGGAGGPPYEQYF

clone_size: few
d_call: TRBD1
j_call: TRBJ2-1
v_call: TRBV19
cdr3_nt: TGTGCCAGTACCCTACAGGGGGCTAGTTACAATGAGCAGTTCTTC
cdr3_aa: CASTLQGASYNEQFF

clone_size: few
d_call: NA
j_call: TRBJ2-5
v_call: TRBV15
cdr3_nt: TGTGCCACCAGCTCTAAAAACGCAGAAACCCGTCAGAGGACCCAGTACTTC
cdr3_aa: CATSSKNAETRQRTQYF

clone_size: NA
d_call: NA
j_call: TRBJ2-1
v_call: TRBV7-9
cdr3_nt: TGTGCCAGCAGCCGGTACGGCAAGGGTAATGAGCAGTTCTTC
cdr3_aa: CASSRYGKGNEQFF

clone_size: many
d_call: NA
j_call: TRBJ2-1
v_call: TRBV15
cdr3_nt: TGTGCCACCAGCACCAGACGACAGATTAGCTCCTACAATGAGCAGTTCTTC
cdr3_aa: CATSTRRQISSYNEQFF

clone_size: few
d_call: TRBD2
j_call: TRBJ2-5
v_call: TRBV20-1
cdr3_nt: TGCAGTGCTAGCAGCGGGACTAACCAAGAGACCCAGTACTTC
cdr3_aa: CSASSGTNQETQYF

clone_size: NA
d_call: NA
j_call: TRBJ2-7
v_call: TRBV7-8
cdr3_nt: TGTGCCAGCAGCGTCCGGGACCTCTCCTACGAGCAGTACTTC
cdr3_aa: CASSVRDLSYEQYF

clone_size: NA
d_call: TRBD1
j_call: TRBJ1-2
v_call: TRBV7-2
cdr3_nt: TGTGCCAGCAGCCCCATGAGGTTTAACAGGGGGCTGGGTGGCTACACCTTC
cdr3_aa: CASSPMRFNRGLGGYTF

clone_size: NA
d_call: TRBD1
j_call: TRBJ1-5
v_call: TRBV6-2/TRBV6-3
cdr3_nt: TGTGCCAGCAGTTACCGACTAACAGGGGCGTGGGACAATCAGCCCCAGCATTTT
cdr3_aa: CASSYRLTGAWDNQPQHF

clone_size: few
d_call: NA
j_call: TRBJ2-3
v_call: TRBV12-3/TRBV12-4
cdr3_nt: TGTGCCAGCAGTTTAGCGAGGGTCCCCGGCGAATCAAAACGCCTCACAGATACGCAGTATTTT
cdr3_aa: CASSLARVPGESKRLTDTQYF

clone_size: few
d_call: TRBD2
j_call: TRBJ2-7
v_call: TRBV7-2
cdr3_nt: TGTGCCAGCAGCTTAGCCGGGAGGGCCTCCGAGCAGTACTTC
cdr3_aa: CASSLAGRASEQYF

clone_size: NA
d_call: NA
j_call: TRBJ2-2
v_call: TRBV20-1
cdr3_nt: TGCAGTGCTACCCCACTAGCTACGAACACCGGGGAGCTGTTTTTT
cdr3_aa: CSATPLATNTGELFF

clone_size: many
d_call: TRBD1
j_call: TRBJ2-7
v_call: TRBV20-1
cdr3_nt: TGCAGTGCTAGCCCTGGGACAGGGGTGCGCGAGCAGTACTTC
cdr3_aa: CSASPGTGVREQYF

clone_size: NA
d_call: NA
j_call: TRBJ2-2
v_call: TRBV2
cdr3_nt: TGTGCCAGCAGACCGACTGTGAACACCGGGGAGCTGTTTTTT
cdr3_aa: CASRPTVNTGELFF

clone_size: NA
d_call: NA
j_call: TRBJ2-3
v_call: TRBV12-3/TRBV12-4
cdr3_nt: TGTGCCAGCAGTACGTTCTTGGGCGCGGGCACAGATACGCAGTATTTT
cdr3_aa: CASSTFLGAGTDTQYF